These 19 T cell receptor beta chains originate from one sample sequenced in a study of blood T cells in healthy people across ages (dated by TCRdb to between 2014 and 2016). Library generation was performed with 5' RACE. Data came from an Illumina HiSeq 2500. The second PCR ran for about 6 to 12 cycles and used a J-beta primer mix along with a sample-barcoded 5' primer. The public reads were run again by TCRdb, first through fastp at Q25 and then through MiXCR, and only productive beta chains were kept. Identical CDR3 proteins give one entry, which carries the most common genes and DNA. Here the sample has about 640,000 distinct CDR3 sequences; approximately 59% occur a single time. The ten largest clones represent 35% to 40% of the sample. The sample was blood. The receptors shown here come from a man aged 60-69 years in good health.

As to this clonotype: Compared with germline, one end of the junction differs, possibly owing to a read error. The chain employs TRBV4-1 and TRBJ2-5; D is ambiguous. The germline V gene has CDR1 MGHRA and CDR2 YSYEKL. The CDR3 sequence is 13 residues long. The CDR3 DNA reads as TGCGCCAGCAGCAAAGAAGCGCGAGAGACCCAGTACTTC. Residues: CASSKEARETQYF.

This rearrangement joins TRBV4-1 to TRBJ2-3, with D hard to call. Germline CDR1 and CDR2: MGHRA and YSYEKL. This CDR3 has 14 amino acids. V lost 1 base and J 5 bases, leaving 10 bases between the germline ends. The CDR3 nucleotides are TGCGCCAGCAGCCAAGGGTTTGCCGTAGATACGCAGTATTTT. It encodes CASSQGFAVDTQYF.

The sample holds a few counts of this clonotype. The rearrangement joins TRBV5-1 to TRBJ2-1; D is unresolved. There are 13 residues in the CDR3. V was pared by 0 bases and J by 5 bases, with 6 bases between. CDR1 and CDR2 (germline): SGHRS, YFSETQ. The CDR3, as DNA: TGCGCCAGCAGCTTGGTGCTAGACAATGAGCAGTTCTTC. It yields the protein CASSLVLDNEQFF.

The J gene is TRBJ1-6, the V gene TRBV14, with no clear D. Germline V gene lookup returns CDR1 SGHDN and CDR2 FVKESK. The CDR3 spans 16 residues. The V end was cut by 5 bases, the J end by 6 bases, with 17 bases between. For the CDR3, the DNA is TGTGCCAGCAGCTTGCCCGGGCCTATCTTTAATTCACCCCTCCACTTT. It codes for CASSLPGPIFNSPLHF.

Concerning this clonotype: Mismatch with germline at one junction end may stem from a read error. This chain connects TRBV12-3 or TRBV12-4 to TRBJ1-2, with a tentative D call TRBD1 (6 bases). This CDR3 is built from 13 residues. CDR3 in DNA: TGTGTCAGCAGTCCAACAGGGTATAGTGGCTACACCTTC. Protein: CVSSPTGYSGYTF.

The chain uses TRBV6-1 and TRBJ2-1; 9 bases match TRBD1. Germline loops: CDR1 MNHNS, CDR2 SASEGT. The CDR3 is 16 residues long. V was clipped by 3 bases and J by 6 bases; unmatched bases: 9. Here the CDR3 reads CASSEQGTGIGNEQFF. The CDR3 coding sequence is TGTGCCAGCAGTGAGCAGGGGACAGGGATTGGCAATGAGCAGTTCTTC.

The V gene is TRBV12-3 or TRBV12-4, the J gene TRBJ2-4; D is unclear. The J call could be wrong; TRBJ2-5 is a better fit for the DNA end. The CDR3 spans 17 residues. Here the CDR3 DNA reads TGTGCCAGCAGTTTAAGTCTTAGAAGGTGGCAGGATGAGACCCAGTACTTC. This codes for CASSLSLRRWQDETQYF.

This chain connects TRBV18 to TRBJ2-5, with a tentative D call TRBD2 (5 bases). The closer fit of TRBJ2-4 to the DNA end suggests the J call may be wrong. CDR3 length: 15 amino acids. In germline, CDR1 is KGHSH, CDR2 LQKENI. The CDR3: CASSGSGTTEDIQYF. In DNA, the CDR3 is TGTGCCAGCTCGGGGAGTGGAACGACTGAAGACATTCAGTACTTC.

The chain carries TRBV3-1 and TRBJ1-2; a weak D match, TRBD1 (5 bases). The germline CDR1 and CDR2 sequences are LGHDT and YNNKEL (reference sequence). V was pared by 0 bases and J by 8 bases, with 13 bases between. This CDR3 spans 14 amino acids. The CDR3 reads CASSQDGTLGGYTF. The CDR3 DNA sequence: TGTGCCAGCAGCCAAGACGGGACCCTGGGCGGCTACACCTTC.

This chain joins TRBV3-1 and TRBJ2-5, with D possibly TRBD2 on 5 matching bases. Germline loops: CDR1 LGHDT, CDR2 YNNKEL (reference sequence). Trimming took off 0 bases at V and 3 bases at J, with 11 bases between the two ends. The length of the CDR3 is 15 residues. CDR3 sequence reads: CASSQDGRREETQYF. CDR3 sequence (DNA): TGTGCCAGCAGCCAAGATGGCCGGCGGGAAGAGACCCAGTACTTC.

In this sample, this clonotype turned up many times. The chain carries TRBV2 and TRBJ1-4; the match to TRBD1 covers 11 bases. With V trimmed by 7 bases and J by 8 bases, 9 bases remained unmatched. The CDR3 sequence is 15 residues long. CDR1 is SNHLY and CDR2 is FYNNEI in the germline V gene. CDR3 protein: CASTPGTGGGEKLFF. The CDR3 DNA sequence: TGTGCCAGCACTCCAGGGACAGGGGGGGGAGAAAAACTGTTTTTT.

Only a few counts were recorded for this clonotype. The rearrangement uses TRBV5-1 and TRBJ1-2; 7 bases fit TRBD1. The CDR3 loop spans 15 amino acids. Trimming cost V 0 bases and J 6 bases; bases outside gene matches: 8. Germline CDR1 reads SGHRS; CDR2 reads YFSETQ. The CDR3 DNA sequence: TGCGCCAGCAGCTTGGAGCCGACAGGGAATCATGGCTACACCTTC. Its translation: CASSLEPTGNHGYTF.

The chain uses TRBV3-1 and TRBJ2-2; the match to TRBD1 covers 8 bases. Germline V gives CDR1 LGHDT, CDR2 YNNKEL (reference sequence). CDR3 length: 15 amino acids. Germline trimming cut 1 base from V and 5 bases from J; bases unmatched to any gene: 3. As DNA, the CDR3 is TGTGCCAGCAGCCAAGCAGGACAGGGTACCGGGGAGCTGTTTTTT. Translating it yields CASSQAGQGTGELFF.

V is TRBV5-5 and J is TRBJ2-7, with a possible D match to TRBD1 (7 bases). V was trimmed by 1 base and J by 2 bases, leaving 19 bases between them. CDR3 length: 17 amino acids. CDR1 is SGHKS, CDR2 YYEKEE, per germline (reference sequence). The CDR3 DNA follows: TGTGCCAGCAGCTTGTACCAAGCGGGCAGGGGGACCTACGAGCAGTACTTC. It encodes CASSLYQAGRGTYEQYF.

The chain recombines TRBV29-1 with TRBJ1-1; D is ambiguous. The CDR3 is made up of 14 amino acids. Deletions cut 0 bases from V and 6 bases from J, with 14 bases between. Germline CDR1 is SQVTM and CDR2 is ANQGSEA. The DNA of the CDR3 is TGCAGCGTTGAAGATGCCCCCACAGAGCCTGAAGCTTTCTTT. This gives the protein CSVEDAPTEPEAFF.

This clonotype has a single count. The chain links TRBV27 to TRBJ2-3; 7 nucleotides agree with TRBD2. This CDR3 comprises 15 residues. Germline trimming cut 4 bases from V and 8 bases from J; bases unmatched to any gene: 12. Germline-derived CDR1 and CDR2 are MNHEY and SMNVEV (reference sequence). The CDR3 DNA reads TGTGCCAGCAGTTCACCCGGGACTACCGGGCGTACGCAGTATTTT. This sequence encodes CASSSPGTTGRTQYF.

The chain combines TRBV9 with TRBJ2-7; perhaps TRBD1 as D (6 bases). This CDR3 is 14 amino acids long. Per the germline V gene, CDR1 is SGDLS and CDR2 is YYNGEE. The ends were cut back, 5 bases at V and 0 bases at J, with 12 bases in the middle. The CDR3 coding sequence is TGTGCCAGCAGTCGACAGGTCCCCTCCTACGAGCAGTACTTC. Protein sequence: CASSRQVPSYEQYF.

V gene TRBV18 combines with J gene TRBJ2-7; perhaps TRBD1 as D (5 bases). This CDR3 has 13 residues. The germline V and J ends were trimmed by 2 bases and 3 bases, with 8 bases remaining between them. Germline loops: CDR1 KGHSH, CDR2 LQKENI. This chain's CDR3 is CASSPAQGYEQYF. The CDR3 bases are TGTGCCAGCTCACCAGCCCAGGGCTACGAGCAGTACTTC.

The V call is TRBV18, the J call TRBJ2-5; 12 bases agree with TRBD2. CDR1 KGHSH and CDR2 LQKENI come from the germline V gene. Trimming took 5 bases from V and 1 from J; bases not matched to a gene: 5. This CDR3 region has 16 residues. The CDR3 sequence is CASSTLLAGGQETQYF. The CDR3 nucleotides are TGTGCCAGCTCAACCCTACTAGCGGGGGGCCAAGAGACCCAGTACTTC.